This TCR beta chain was identified in a study of blood T cell repertoires in COVID-19. Background on the study: T cells, B-cell-depleted T cells, or PBMCs supplied cDNA or gDNA.

Enrolled through a virtual design, the participants were between 18 and 89 years of age and came from some 25 US areas. The study assigned cohorts using participant-reported clinical history. The germline CDR1 and CDR2 sequences are SQVTM and ANQGSEA. V was trimmed by 7 bases and J by 1 base, leaving 10 bases between them. This CDR3 has 13 residues. In the original analysis: Quantification of nucleated cells was approximated via reference gene primer amplification. Profiling relied on immunoSEQ multiplex PCR, and the TCRdb table lists in-frame clones only, not all of them. V and J calls and clone size come straight from that table; D and trimming were deduced from the DNA. The table lists 250,000 to 300,000 clones, under 90% of them singletons. This clone has only one observation.

This rearrangement joins TRBV29-1 to TRBJ1-4; weak D call: TRBD1 (6 bases). The specimen sequenced was PBMCs or T cells enriched from blood (not recorded which). This receptor was identified in a man younger than 40 with acute COVID-19. The CDR3: CSAVRGTNEKLFF. The DNA of the CDR3 is TGCAGCGCCGTCAGGGGAACTAATGAAAAACTGTTTTTT.